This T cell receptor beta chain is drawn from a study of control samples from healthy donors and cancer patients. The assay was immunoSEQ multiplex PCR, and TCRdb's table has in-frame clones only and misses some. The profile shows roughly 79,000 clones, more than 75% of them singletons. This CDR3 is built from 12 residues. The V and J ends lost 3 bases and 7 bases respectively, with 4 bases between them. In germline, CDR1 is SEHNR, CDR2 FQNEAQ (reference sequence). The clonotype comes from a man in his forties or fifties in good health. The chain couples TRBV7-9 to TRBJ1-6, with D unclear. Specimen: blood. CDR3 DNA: TGTGCCAGCAGCTTCGGGAATTCACCCCTCCACTTT. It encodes CASSFGNSPLHF.